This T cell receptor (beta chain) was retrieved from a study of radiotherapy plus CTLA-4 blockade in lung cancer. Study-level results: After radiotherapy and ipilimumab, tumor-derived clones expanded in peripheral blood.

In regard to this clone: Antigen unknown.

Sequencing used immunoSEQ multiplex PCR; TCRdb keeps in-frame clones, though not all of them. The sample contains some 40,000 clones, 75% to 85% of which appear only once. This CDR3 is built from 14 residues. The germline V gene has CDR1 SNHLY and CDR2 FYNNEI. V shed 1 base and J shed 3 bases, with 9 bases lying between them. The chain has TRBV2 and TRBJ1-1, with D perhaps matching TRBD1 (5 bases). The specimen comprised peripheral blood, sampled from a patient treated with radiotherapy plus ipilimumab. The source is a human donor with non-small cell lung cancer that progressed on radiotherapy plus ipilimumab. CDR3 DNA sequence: TGTGCCAGCAGTGAAGGACGGGGGGACACTGAAGCTTTCTTT. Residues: CASSEGRGDTEAFF.